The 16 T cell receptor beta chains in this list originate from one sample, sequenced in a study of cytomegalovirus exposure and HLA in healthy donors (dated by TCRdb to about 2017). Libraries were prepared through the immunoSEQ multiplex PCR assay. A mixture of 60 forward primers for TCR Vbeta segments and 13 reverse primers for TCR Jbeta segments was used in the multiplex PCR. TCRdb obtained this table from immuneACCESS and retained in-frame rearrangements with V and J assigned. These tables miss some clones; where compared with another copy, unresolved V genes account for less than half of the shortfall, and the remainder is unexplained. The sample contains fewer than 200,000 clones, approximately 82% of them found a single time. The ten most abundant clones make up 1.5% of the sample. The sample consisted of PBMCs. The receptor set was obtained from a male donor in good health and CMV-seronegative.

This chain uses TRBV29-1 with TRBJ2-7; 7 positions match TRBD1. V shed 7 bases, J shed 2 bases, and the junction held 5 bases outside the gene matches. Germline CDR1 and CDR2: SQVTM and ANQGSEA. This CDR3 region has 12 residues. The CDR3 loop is CSARDSPYEQYF. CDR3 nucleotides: TGCAGCGCCCGGGACAGTCCCTACGAGCAGTACTTC.

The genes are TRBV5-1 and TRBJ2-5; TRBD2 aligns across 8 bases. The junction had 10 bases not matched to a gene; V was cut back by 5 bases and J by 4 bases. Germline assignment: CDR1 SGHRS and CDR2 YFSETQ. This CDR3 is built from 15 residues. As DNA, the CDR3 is TGCGCCAGCAGGATAAGCGGGGGCCCCCGAGAGACCCAGTACTTC. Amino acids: CASRISGGPRETQYF.

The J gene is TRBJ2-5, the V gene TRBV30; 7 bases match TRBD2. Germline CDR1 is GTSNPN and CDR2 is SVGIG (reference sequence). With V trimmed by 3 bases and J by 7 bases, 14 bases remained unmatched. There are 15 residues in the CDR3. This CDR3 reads CAWSPWGGVRATQYF. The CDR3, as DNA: TGTGCCTGGAGCCCCTGGGGGGGGGTTCGGGCGACCCAGTACTTC.

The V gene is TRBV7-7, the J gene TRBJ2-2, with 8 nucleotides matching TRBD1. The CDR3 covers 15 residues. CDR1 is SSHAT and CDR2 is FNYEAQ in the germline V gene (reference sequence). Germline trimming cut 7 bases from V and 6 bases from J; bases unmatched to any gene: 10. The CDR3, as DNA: TGTGCCAGCACCGGGGGACAGGCAGAGGCCGGGGAGCTGTTTTTT. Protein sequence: CASTGGQAEAGELFF.

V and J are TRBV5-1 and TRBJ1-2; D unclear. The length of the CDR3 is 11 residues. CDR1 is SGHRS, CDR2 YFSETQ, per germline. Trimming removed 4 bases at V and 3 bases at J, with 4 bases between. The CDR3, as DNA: TGCGCCAGCAGCCGGGACTATGGCTACACCTTC. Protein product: CASSRDYGYTF.

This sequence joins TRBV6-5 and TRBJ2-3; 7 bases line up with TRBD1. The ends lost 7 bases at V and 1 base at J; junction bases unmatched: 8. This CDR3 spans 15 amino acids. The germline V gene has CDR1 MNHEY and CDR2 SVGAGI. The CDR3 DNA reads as TGTGCCAGCAATAAGGGGGCGCCGGGCACAGATACGCAGTATTTT. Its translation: CASNKGAPGTDTQYF.

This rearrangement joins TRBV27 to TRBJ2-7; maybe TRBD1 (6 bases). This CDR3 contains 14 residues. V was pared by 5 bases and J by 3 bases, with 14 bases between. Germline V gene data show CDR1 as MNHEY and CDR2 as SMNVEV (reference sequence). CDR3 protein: CASSTWGLSYEQYF. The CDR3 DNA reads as TGTGCCAGCAGTACTTGGGGGCTCAGCTACGAGCAGTACTTC.

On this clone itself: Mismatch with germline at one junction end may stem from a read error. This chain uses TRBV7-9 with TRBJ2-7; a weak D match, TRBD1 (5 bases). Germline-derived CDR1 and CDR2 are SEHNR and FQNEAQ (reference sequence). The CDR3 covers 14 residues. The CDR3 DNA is TGTTCCAGCAGCTCTGATCTTGCCAGGGTTGAGCAGTACTTC. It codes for CSSSSDLARVEQYF. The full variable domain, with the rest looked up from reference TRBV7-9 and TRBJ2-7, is DTGVSQNPRHKITKRGQNVTFRCDPISEHNRLYWYRQTLGQGPEFLTYFQNEAQLEKSRLLSDRFSAERPKGSFSTLEIQRTEQGDSAMYLCSSSSDLARVEQYFGPGTRLTVT.

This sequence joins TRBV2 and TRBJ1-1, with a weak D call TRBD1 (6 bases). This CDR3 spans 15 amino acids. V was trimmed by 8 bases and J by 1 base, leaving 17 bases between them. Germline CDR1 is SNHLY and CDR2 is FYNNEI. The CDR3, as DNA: TGTGCCAGCCCGGGGCCGGGGGGCCCGAACACTGAAGCTTTCTTT. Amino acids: CASPGPGGPNTEAFF.

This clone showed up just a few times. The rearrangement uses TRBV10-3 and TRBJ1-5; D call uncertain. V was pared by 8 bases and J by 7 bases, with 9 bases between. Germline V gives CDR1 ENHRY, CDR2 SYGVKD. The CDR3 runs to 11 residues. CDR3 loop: CAIGAGQPQHF. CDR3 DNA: TGTGCCATCGGAGCTGGGCAGCCCCAGCATTTT.

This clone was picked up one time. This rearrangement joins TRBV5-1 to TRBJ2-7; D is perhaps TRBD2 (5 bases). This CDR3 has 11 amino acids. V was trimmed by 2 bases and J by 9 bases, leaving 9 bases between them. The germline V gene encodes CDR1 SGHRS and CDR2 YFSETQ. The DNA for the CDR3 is TGCGCCAGCAGCTTAGAGGGTTGGCAGTACTTC. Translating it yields CASSLEGWQYF.

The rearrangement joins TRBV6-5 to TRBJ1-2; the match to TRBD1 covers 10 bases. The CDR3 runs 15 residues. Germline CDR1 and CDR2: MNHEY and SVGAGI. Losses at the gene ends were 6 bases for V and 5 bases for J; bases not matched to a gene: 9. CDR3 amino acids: CASREGQGNLYGYTF. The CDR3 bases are TGTGCCAGCAGGGAGGGACAGGGGAACTTGTATGGCTACACCTTC.

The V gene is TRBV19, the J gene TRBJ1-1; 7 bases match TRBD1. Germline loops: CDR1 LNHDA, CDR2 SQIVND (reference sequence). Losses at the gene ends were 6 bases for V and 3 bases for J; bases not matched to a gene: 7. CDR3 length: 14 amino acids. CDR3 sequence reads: CASRPGGKDTEAFF. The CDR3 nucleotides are TGTGCCAGTAGGCCAGGGGGGAAGGACACTGAAGCTTTCTTT.

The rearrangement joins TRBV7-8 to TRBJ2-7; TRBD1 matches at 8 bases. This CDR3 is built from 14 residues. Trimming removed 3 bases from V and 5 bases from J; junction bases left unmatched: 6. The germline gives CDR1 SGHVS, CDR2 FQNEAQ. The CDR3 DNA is TGTGCCAGCAGCTTTGCACAGGGGGGAAACGAGCAGTACTTC. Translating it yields CASSFAQGGNEQYF. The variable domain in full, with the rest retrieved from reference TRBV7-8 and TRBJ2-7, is GAGVSQSPRYKVAKRGQDVALRCDPISGHVSLFWYQQALGQGPEFLTYFQNEAQLDKSGLPSDRFFAERPEGSVSTLKIQRTQQEDSAVYLCASSFAQGGNEQYFGPGTRLTVT.

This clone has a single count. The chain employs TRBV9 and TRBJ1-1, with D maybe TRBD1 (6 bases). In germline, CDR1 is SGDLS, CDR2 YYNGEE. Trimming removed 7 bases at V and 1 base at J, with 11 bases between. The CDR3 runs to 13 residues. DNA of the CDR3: TGTGCCAGCGCACGGGGGGCGAACACTGAAGCTTTCTTT. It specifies CASARGANTEAFF.

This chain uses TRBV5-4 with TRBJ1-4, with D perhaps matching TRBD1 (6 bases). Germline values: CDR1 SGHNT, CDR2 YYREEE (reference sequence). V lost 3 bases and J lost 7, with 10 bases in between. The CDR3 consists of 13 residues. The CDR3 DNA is TGTGCCAGCAGCTCGGGAGGGGGTGAAAAACTGTTTTTT. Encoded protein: CASSSGGGEKLFF.